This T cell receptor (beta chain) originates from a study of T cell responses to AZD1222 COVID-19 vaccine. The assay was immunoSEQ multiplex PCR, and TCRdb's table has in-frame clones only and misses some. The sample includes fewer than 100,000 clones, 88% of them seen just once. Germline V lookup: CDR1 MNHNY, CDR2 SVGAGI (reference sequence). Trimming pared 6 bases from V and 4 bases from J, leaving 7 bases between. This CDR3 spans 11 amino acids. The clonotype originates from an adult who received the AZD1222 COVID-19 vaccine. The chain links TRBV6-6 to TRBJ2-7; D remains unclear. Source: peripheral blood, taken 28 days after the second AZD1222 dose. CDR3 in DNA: TGTGCCAGCAGCTACAAATACGAGCAGTACTTC. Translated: CASSYKYEQYF.